This paragraph reports one TCR beta chain. This clonotype was seen more than once but under ten times. Its cognate antigen has yet to be identified. The record has no base qualities; no much larger clone is one base away. Libraries were built with 5' RACE. The data were produced on an Illumina HiSeq 2500. The second PCR ran for roughly 6 to 11 cycles and used a J-beta primer mix along with a sample-barcoded 5' primer. A unique molecular identifier was introduced onto each TCR beta cDNA molecule by a template-switch 5' adaptor carrying 12 random nucleotides. At least 2.5 million CDR3-containing paired-end reads were obtained from each sample. The Mint cDNA synthesis kit, primed by a TRBC-specific oligonucleotide, was used to synthesize first-strand cDNA from all RNA. All cDNA was treated with uracil-DNA glycosylase and then went through a first 18-cycle PCR with the universal primers M1SS and BC2_uni_R. From the authors' description of their analysis: For normalization, 1 million high-quality reads were randomly selected from each sample, with every read carrying a distinct molecular identifier. Reads with shared molecular identifiers were discarded instead of being binned into consensus sequences. MiTCR, with a Q25 quality threshold and the strictest error-elimination algorithm, was used for CDR3 identification, clonotype clustering and error correction. A nonparametric unseen species model with Euler transformation was used to estimate a lower bound on total TCR beta diversity. The raw public data were reprocessed by TCRdb itself: fastp quality trimming at Q25, MiXCR clonotype calling, in-frame beta chains only. Rows with a matching CDR3 protein are joined into one entry that keeps the most common DNA and genes. These V and J calls derive from TCRdb rather than the authors' analysis. For this sample the table gives about 640,000 distinct CDR3 sequences, of which roughly three fifths were detected only once. Approximately 40% of the sample is in the top ten clones.

This entry is derived from a study of blood T cells in healthy people across ages (dated by TCRdb to 2015 to 2017). Some background on the complete study: Template switching captured roughly one uniquely barcoded TCR beta cDNA molecule per two T cells in model experiments. The study measured age-related changes in TCR beta repertoire diversity using deep sequencing normalized with unique cDNA molecular identifiers. Donors were grouped into four age groups: young (average about 15 years), middle-aged (under 40), aged (around 62) and long-lived (about 90). To avoid experimental bias, donors of different ages were spread randomly across the sequencing lanes. For two donors (one aged 18 to 29 and one aged 80 or older), the study analyzed two additional independent replicas of 1 million unique cDNA reads from the same blood draw. Broader findings and caveats from the paper: A strong correlation was found between observed TCR beta diversity and the percentage of naive T cells measured by flow cytometry. Bulk unsorted PBMC profiling prevented conclusive comparison of naive and antigen-experienced compartments. Total diversity estimates from one million sequenced T cells were considered lower bounds and underestimates. Observed TCR beta diversity per million T cells fell roughly linearly with age, and a significant reduction was already apparent by age about 36. The CMV infection status of donors was not known, potentially confounding age-related changes in expanded clonotypes. The long-lived group showed more naive CD4+ T cells, fewer expanded clones and increased TCR diversity than the aged group, suggesting age selection.

Spanning cysteine to phenylalanine, the CDR3 consists of 14 amino acids. The retained sequence is limited to the CDR3, 42 bases, with the frame set at the first base. Here V drops 7 bases and J drops 4 bases, and the junction holds 9 bases not matched to any gene. Reading the germline V gene gives CDR1 SQVTM and CDR2 ANQGSEA. Donors were 35 to 40 systemically healthy Caucasian individuals from Russia aged 6 to 90 years. Around 10 milliliters of peripheral blood were collected from each donor into EDTA-treated Vacutainer tubes. PBMCs were isolated by Ficoll-Paque density-gradient centrifugation, with at least 7 million obtained per sample. Trizol reagent was used to extract total RNA from the PBMCs, yielding at least 5 micrograms per sample. The percentages of naive CD45RAhigh/CD27high T cells were determined by flow cytometry on a PBMC aliquot from every donor.

The TCR comes from a man aged 60 to 75 in good health. The rearranged segments are TRBV29-1 and TRBJ1-2; TRBD1 fits 10 bases in the junction. The sample comprised blood. The CDR3: CSASGTGVGYGYTF. Here is the DNA: TGCAGCGCCTCCGGGACAGGGGTTGGCTATGGCTACACCTTC.